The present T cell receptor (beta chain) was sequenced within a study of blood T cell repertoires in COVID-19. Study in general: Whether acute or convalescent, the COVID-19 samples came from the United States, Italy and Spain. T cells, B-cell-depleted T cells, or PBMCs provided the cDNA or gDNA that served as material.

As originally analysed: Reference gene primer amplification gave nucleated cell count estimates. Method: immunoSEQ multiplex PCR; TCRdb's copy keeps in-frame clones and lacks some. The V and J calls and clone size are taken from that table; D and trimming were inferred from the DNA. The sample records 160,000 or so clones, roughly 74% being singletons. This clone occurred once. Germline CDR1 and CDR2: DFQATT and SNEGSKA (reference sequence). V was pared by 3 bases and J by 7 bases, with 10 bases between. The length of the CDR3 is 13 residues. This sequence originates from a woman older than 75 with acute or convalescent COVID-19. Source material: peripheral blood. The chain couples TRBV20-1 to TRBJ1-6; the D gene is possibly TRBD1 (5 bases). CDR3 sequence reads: CSASYRSNSPLHF. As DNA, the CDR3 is TGCAGTGCTAGTTACAGGAGCAATTCACCCCTCCACTTT.